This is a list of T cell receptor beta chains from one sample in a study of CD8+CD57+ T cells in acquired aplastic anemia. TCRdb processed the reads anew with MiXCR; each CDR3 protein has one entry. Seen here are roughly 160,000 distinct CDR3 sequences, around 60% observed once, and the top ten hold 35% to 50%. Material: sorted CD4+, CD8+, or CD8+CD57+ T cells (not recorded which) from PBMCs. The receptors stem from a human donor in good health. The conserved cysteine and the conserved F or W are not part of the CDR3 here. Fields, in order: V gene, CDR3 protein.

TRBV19,ASSHIFPPTGNTGELF
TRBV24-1,ATSDSGTVDNEQF
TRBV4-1,ASSQNIRGTEAF
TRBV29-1,SVVGEALVYNEQF
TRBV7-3,ASSFNQGEQF
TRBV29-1,SVQGTVLTYNEQF
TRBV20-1,SAAAGSKEG
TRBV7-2,ASSDGQGAGNTIY
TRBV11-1,ASSLVARGREDTDTQY
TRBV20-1,SARQTSGPYEQY
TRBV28,ASSSDSSYEQY
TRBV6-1,ASSDVAGQY
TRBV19,ASSGGRTGSSGANVLT
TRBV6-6,ASSLPGQGEQPQH
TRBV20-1,SARVASGGRDEQF
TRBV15,ATSPQTEKLF
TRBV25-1,ASSPPMGSLNTEAF
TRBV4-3,ASSQGTSGASSYNEQF
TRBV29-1,SVAHSSGNTIY
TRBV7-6,ASSSVYDGMNTEAF
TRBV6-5,ASSYSRGPPLH
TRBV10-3,AISESVGGYDYT
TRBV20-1,SVRTGALDTQY
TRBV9,ASSVGRANSPLH
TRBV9,ASSVDSQGAYGNTIY
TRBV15,ATSRGRGQGYEQY
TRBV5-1,ASSSGADYGYT
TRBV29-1,SVTGTANTGELF
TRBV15,ATSRGTGAAEQY
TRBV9,ASSASLFSTQY
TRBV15,ATSGVRGSNQPQH
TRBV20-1,SARDLTSSYEQY
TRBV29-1,SVAGQGGNQPQH
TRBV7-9,AETPGGLTEAF
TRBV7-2,ASRGASYEQY
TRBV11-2,ASSFGTLYNEQF
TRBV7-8,ASSLRQGLETQY
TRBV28,ATRPSTDSSETQY
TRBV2,ASGIIDRGYEQY
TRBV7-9,ASSLDSPPFGELF
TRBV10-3,AISETGNGGQF
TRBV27,ACSLSKQGPANYGYT
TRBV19,ASRVQGGREKLF
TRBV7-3,ASSLLGENTEAF
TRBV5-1,ASSPTSGSRYEQF
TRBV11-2,ASSLGISLTDTQY
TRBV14,ASSQAGTQY
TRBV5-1,ASSLGGQPEAF
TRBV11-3,ASSSTVEETQY
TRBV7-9,ASSSTSLGSPLH
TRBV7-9,ASSPNGGYEQY
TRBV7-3,ASSFPGQGDNEQF
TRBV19,ASSDRTLYNEQF